This T cell receptor beta chain was retrieved from a study of blood T cell repertoires in COVID-19 (TCRdb year 2020). For context, the study as a whole: Samples covering the acute and convalescent phases of COVID-19 were provided by collaborators in the United States, Italy and Spain. The prospective study material was composed of cDNA or gDNA derived from T cells, B-cell-depleted T cells, or PBMCs. Deeply sampled blood TCRbeta repertoires from subjects exposed to, actively infected with, or recovered from COVID-19 were included in the dataset. The repertoires were made available in a free public database intended to serve as a resource for research on the immune response to SARS-CoV-2. The samples were drawn from the first 160 participants of the ongoing ImmuneRACE study and from 1,200 or so subjects provided by 6 global collaborators. A de-identified subject ID, COVID-19 status, age in years and sex were almost always included in the sample metadata. Where HLA class I and class II types were available, the types were taken from metadata supplied by the sample provider, not from assay-based typing. Results and caveats for the whole study, not just this receptor: The quantity of clinical and demographic metadata differed by source and by participant and was supplied without curation.

TCRbeta CDR3 regions were amplified from genomic DNA using the immunoSEQ Assay, a bias-controlled multiplex PCR. The study's processing was this. Within the assay, amplification of reference gene primers was used to estimate how many nucleated cells each sample contained. Sequence reads were collapsed and filtered to measure the absolute abundance of every unique TCRbeta CDR3 rearrangement. For each sample, productive Simpson clonality was calculated as the square root of Simpson's diversity index across productive rearrangements. TCRdb took this table from immuneACCESS and kept in-frame rearrangements with V and J called. Such tables lack part of the clones; where checked against another copy, unresolved V genes explain under half of the gap, and the rest is unexplained. D and trimming come from the DNA, and the V and J calls and clone size come from that table. The sample contains about 180,000 clones, about 83% of them found a single time. The biggest ten clones account for 8% to 10% of the sample.

Participants in the prospective study were aged about 18 to 89 years, lived in over 20 United States geographic areas, and enrolled through a virtual design. To assign participants to cohorts, the prospective study relied on clinical history that participants themselves reported in a screening survey and a study questionnaire. Recovered participants in ImmuneRACE Cohort 3 were defined as having two consecutive negative NP/OP PCR tests, clearance from a healthcare professional, or resolution of symptoms. Each participant in the prospective study had whole blood, serum and a nasopharyngeal or oropharyngeal swab collected by mobile phlebotomists. Over an approximately 2-month period, participants in the prospective study had the option of providing additional blood draws and questionnaires. Prospective study blood samples were shipped either frozen or at room temperature before DNA extraction. The germline V gene encodes CDR1 KGHDR and CDR2 SFDVKD. The CDR3 has 14 amino acids, counting the end cysteine and phenylalanine. CDR3 DNA only is kept here, 42 bases in frame from base 1. Germline trimming amounts to 4 bases on V and 8 bases on J, with 3 as the count of junction bases outside the gene matches.

This clone was observed a few times. Its antigen remains unidentified. The input lacks base qualities; no much larger clone sits a single base away. The TCR sequence derives from a woman in her twenties or thirties who had recovered from COVID-19. Sequenced sample: PBMCs or T cells enriched from blood (not recorded which). The rearrangement combines TRBV24-1 with TRBJ2-1; 11 bases in the junction line up with TRBD2. The CDR3 sequence is CATSDRLAGYEQFF. The DNA sequence is given as TGTGCCACCAGTGACAGACTAGCGGGATATGAGCAGTTCTTC.